This TCR beta chain derives from a study of T cells in Graves' hyperthyroidism and ophthalmopathy. Study details: The blood sample was taken at first diagnosis, before treatment began.

RNA transcripts gave rise to amplified TCR beta CDR3 regions. HTBI primers drove first-round RT-PCR of the TCR CDR3. TCRdb itself ran the multiplex PCR reads through MiXCR, one entry per CDR3 protein. The sample comprises 300,000 to 400,000 distinct CDR3 sequences, around a fifth of which are singletons, and 50% rests with the top ten. Across 18 months, stable Graves' hyperthyroidism was marked by no progression to ophthalmopathy. PBMCs were collected from an approximately 9.3 ml volume of fresh peripheral blood. This CDR3 is built from 16 residues. Germline CDR1 reads SGHRS; CDR2 reads YFSETQ. The V gene end was trimmed by 6 bases and the J gene end by 0 bases; junction bases not matched to a gene: 8.

The rearrangement links TRBV5-1 to TRBJ2-2, with TRBD1 identical over 7 bases. This TCR derives from a woman aged 45 to 65 with Graves' hyperthyroidism. Source material: blood. The CDR3 sequence is CASTRTGHTNTGELFF. The CDR3 nucleotides are TGCGCCAGCACAAGGACAGGACATACGAACACCGGGGAGCTGTTTTTT.